The entry below describes one T cell receptor beta chain. Using immunoSEQ multiplex PCR, the repertoire was profiled, and TCRdb retains in-frame clones only, with some absent. This sample has tens of thousands of clones, with 80% found just once. Germline V gives CDR1 LGHNA, CDR2 YNFKEQ. The ends were cut back, 1 base at V and 2 bases at J, with 8 bases in the middle. CDR3 size: 14 residues. This sample is part of a study of blood T cell repertoires in COVID-19. Study-level background: Samples came from the United States, Italy and Spain, spanning acute and convalescent COVID-19. Sources were T cells, B-cell-depleted T cells, or PBMCs; the material itself was cDNA or gDNA.

V is TRBV4-2 and J is TRBJ2-5; D is unclear. The material sequenced was peripheral blood. The clonotype originates from a man in his 60s with active or convalescent COVID-19. The CDR3 sequence: CASSQVPYQETQYF. The CDR3 DNA is TGTGCCAGCAGCCAAGTTCCCTATCAAGAGACCCAGTACTTC.